This is a list of T cell receptor beta chains from one sample in a study of shared clonotypes between healthy human individuals. This table comes from immunoSEQ multiplex PCR, and its TCRdb copy is limited to in-frame clones, with some not included. The sample records around 720,000 clones, around three quarters being singletons. Sequencing was done on a sample of memory CD4+ T cells sorted from blood. The receptors were gathered from a woman between 25 and 40 years old in good health. Both conserved end residues are part of each CDR3. Each record gives: J gene, V gene, CDR3 protein.

TRBJ1-2 TRBV19 CASSIQGWNGYTF
TRBJ2-3 TRBV10-3 CAISEYKGSTDTQYF
TRBJ2-7 TRBV6-5 CASSQGTSGRYEQYF
TRBJ2-7 TRBV7-9 CASTQAGGSYEQYF
TRBJ2-3 TRBV28 CASSLSGRGRTDTQYF
TRBJ1-1 TRBV14 CASSQTTRSTEAFF
TRBJ2-3 TRBV5-4 CASSLGTSGRSDTQYF
TRBJ1-1 TRBV7-9 CASSFPDRDTEAFF
TRBJ1-4 TRBV7-9 CASSLVQNEKLFF
TRBJ1-4 TRBV18 CASSERTGLGEKLFF
TRBJ1-1 TRBV7-6 CASSLLWGRDANTEAFF
TRBJ2-5 TRBV7-9 CASSLGSAKEETQYF
TRBJ2-7 TRBV6-6 CASSYGQGRAYEQYF
TRBJ2-7 TRBV6-4 CASSDRRASGSYEQYF
TRBJ2-1 TRBV4-2 CASSQGPGADNEQFF
TRBJ2-3 TRBV9 CASSVGVLQEADTQYF
TRBJ1-1 TRBV6-1 CASNRGGTEAFF
TRBJ2-7 TRBV7-8 CASSLQADYEQYF
TRBJ1-3 TRBV29-1 CSGRTGGGNTIYF
TRBJ1-5 TRBV4-2 CASSREMTGVSNQPQHF
TRBJ2-5 TRBV5-1 CASSLRGQGAAKTQYF
TRBJ2-3 TRBV15 CATSDSSGSPTDTQYF
TRBJ2-3 TRBV29-1 CSVDGQGTDTQYF
TRBJ1-6 TRBV7-6 CASSLQDGGGSPLHF
TRBJ1-5 TRBV19 CASSTGAYSNQPQHF
TRBJ1-5 TRBV28 CASSTGIRNQPQHF
TRBJ2-7 TRBV28 CASSLTSQISYEQYF
TRBJ1-2 TRBV28 CASSLQNYGYTF
TRBJ2-5 TRBV7-2 CASSSSETQYF
TRBJ2-7 TRBV5-1 CASSLDPGETYEQYF
TRBJ1-2 TRBV19 CASSTTGEGYTF
TRBJ2-7 TRBV27 CASSLAQGTYEQYF
TRBJ2-5 TRBV28 CASSIQETQYF
. TRBV4-2 CASSQGSSSSYEQYF
TRBJ1-5 TRBV28 CASNRGPEYQPQHF
TRBJ2-1 TRBV29-1 CSVEDLGNPGSYNEQFF
TRBJ2-1 TRBV5-1 CASIALAGGGYNEQFF
TRBJ1-2 TRBV19 CASGAGDGYTF
TRBJ2-3 TRBV5-1 CASSISGQGSFDTQYF
TRBJ2-6 TRBV11-3 CASSFSWGPGANVLTF
TRBJ2-1 TRBV28 CASSGLVAGVYNEQFF
TRBJ2-5 TRBV15 CATSRIQMGETQYF
TRBJ2-7 TRBV7-8 CASSHRRDRDNEQYF
TRBJ2-2 TRBV5-1 CASKTGLAGGPTGELFF
TRBJ1-5 TRBV6-4 CASSDTTVGGQPQHF
TRBJ2-1 TRBV30 CAWSTGRGQFF
TRBJ1-4 TRBV19 CASRWAGGNEKLFF
TRBJ1-4 TRBV5-6 CASSSAGTGDEKLFF
TRBJ2-3 TRBV28 CASSSKIAQYF
TRBJ2-7 TRBV29-1 CSVQPGQRNEQYF
TRBJ1-1 TRBV7-8 CASSSWAAAGNTEAFF
TRBJ1-5 TRBV30 CAWSEGTPVDQPQHF
TRBJ2-1 TRBV10-3 CAIGDVYNEQFF
TRBJ2-5 TRBV29-1 CSVESLGETQYF
TRBJ2-1 TRBV27 CASSLILSSGIYNEQFF
TRBJ1-1 TRBV10-3 CAISGTGNTEAFF